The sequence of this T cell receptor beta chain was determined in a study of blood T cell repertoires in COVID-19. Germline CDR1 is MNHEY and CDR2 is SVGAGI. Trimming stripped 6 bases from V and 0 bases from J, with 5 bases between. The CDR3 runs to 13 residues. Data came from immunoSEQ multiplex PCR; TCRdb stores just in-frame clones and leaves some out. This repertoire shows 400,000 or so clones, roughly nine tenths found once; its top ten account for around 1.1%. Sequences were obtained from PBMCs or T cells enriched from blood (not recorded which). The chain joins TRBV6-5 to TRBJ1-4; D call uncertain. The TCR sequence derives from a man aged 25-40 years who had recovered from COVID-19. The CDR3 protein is CASSGATNEKLFF. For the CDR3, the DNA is TGTGCCAGCAGCGGGGCAACTAATGAAAAACTGTTTTTT.